Shown below are 2 T cell receptor beta chains from a single sample sequenced in a study of T cell repertoires in cytomegalovirus infection. A single record per CDR3 protein comes from TCRdb applying MiXCR to the reads. This repertoire shows fewer than 700,000 distinct CDR3 sequences, approximately 24% found once; its top ten account for around 8%. The sequencing input was CD8+ T cells from PBMCs. Source of these receptors: a human donor in good health (CMV status not recorded). Some clones in this sample may be carry-over from other donors' samples.

Regarding this clonotype: A much larger clonotype is one base distant, so this may be a read error. The V call is TRBV6-2 or TRBV6-3, the J call TRBJ1-1; D is possibly TRBD1 (5 bases). The CDR3 is 16 residues long. Germline V lookup: CDR1 MNHEY, CDR2 SVGEGT. Deletions cut 2 bases from V and 0 bases from J, with 13 bases between. This CDR3 reads CASSYAGREMNTEAFF. The CDR3 DNA reads TGTGCCAGCAGTTACGCAGGGCGGGAGATGAACACTGAAGCTTTCTTT.

The CDR3 DNA reads TGCAGCGTTGAAGTTAGTGGTAAGCAGTTCTTC. Encoded protein: CSVEVSGKQFF. This rearrangement joins TRBV29-1 to TRBJ2-1, with unresolved D. CDR1 SQVTM and CDR2 ANQGSEA come from the germline V gene. The V end was cut by 1 base, the J end by 11 bases, with 9 bases between. The length of the CDR3 is 11 residues.